This T cell receptor (beta chain) was profiled in a study of PD-L1 blockade in urothelial cancer. On the study more broadly: Peripheral blood specimens exhibited a median yield of roughly 140,000 T cells.

The CDR3 sequence is 17 residues long. Germline values: CDR1 SGHNT, CDR2 YYREEE (reference sequence). V lost 1 base, J lost 1 base, and 8 bases stayed unmatched. Method: immunoSEQ multiplex PCR; TCRdb's copy keeps in-frame clones and lacks some. The sample carries some 110,000 clones, 91% recorded once. Time point in this sample: peripheral blood 6 weeks after treatment start. The chain carries TRBV5-4 and TRBJ2-7; 10 positions match TRBD1. This sample comprised PBMCs, obtained around atezolizumab (anti-PD-L1) treatment. The TCR comes from a man in his sixties with urothelial cancer. CDR3 residues: CASSLPGQGPVSYEQYF. The CDR3 DNA sequence: TGTGCCAGCAGCTTGCCGGGACAGGGGCCGGTTTCCTACGAGCAGTACTTC.